The source of this TCR beta chain is a study of blood T cell repertoires in COVID-19. Study overall: COVID-19 samples from acute and convalescent phases originated in the United States, Italy and Spain. Nucleic acid was either cDNA or gDNA, and it came from T cells, B-cell-depleted T cells, or PBMCs.

With 3 bases removed from V and 0 bases from J, the gap between germline ends came to 13 bases. This CDR3 spans 16 amino acids. Germline assignment: CDR1 KGHSH and CDR2 LQKENI. Per the original data handling: Amplification from reference gene primers served as the basis for estimated nucleated cell counts. Profiling relied on immunoSEQ multiplex PCR, and the TCRdb table lists in-frame clones only, not all of them. That table supplies the V and J calls and clone size; D and trimming were determined from the DNA. Among roughly 250,000 clones, about 90% were seen once, and the ten largest hold approximately 7.5%.

The material sequenced was peripheral blood. This sequence was found in a man in his 60s who had recovered from COVID-19. The genes are TRBV18 and TRBJ2-3; maybe TRBD1 (5 bases). In DNA, the CDR3 is TGTGCCAGCTCACCTCAGGGCCCGTCTAGCACAGATACGCAGTATTTT. It yields the protein CASSPQGPSSTDTQYF.